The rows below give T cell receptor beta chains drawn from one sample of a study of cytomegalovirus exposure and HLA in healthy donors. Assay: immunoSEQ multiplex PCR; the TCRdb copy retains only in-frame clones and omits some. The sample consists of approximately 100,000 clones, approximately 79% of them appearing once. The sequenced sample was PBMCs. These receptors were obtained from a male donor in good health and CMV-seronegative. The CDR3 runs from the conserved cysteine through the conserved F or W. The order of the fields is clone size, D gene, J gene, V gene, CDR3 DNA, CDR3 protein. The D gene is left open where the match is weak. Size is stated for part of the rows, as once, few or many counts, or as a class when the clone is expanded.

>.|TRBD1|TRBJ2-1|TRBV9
TGTGCCAGCAGCGTTGAGGGGGCGGCCCAAAGTCGTCAGTTCTTC
CASSVEGAAQSRQFF
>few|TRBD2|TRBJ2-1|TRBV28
TGTGCCAGCAGTTTTATGTTAGCGGGAGGTGCGGATGAGCAGTTCTTC
CASSFMLAGGADEQFF
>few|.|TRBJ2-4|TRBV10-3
TGTGCCATCAGTGAGATTGGTGGGGAGAGCATTCAGTACTTC
CAISEIGGESIQYF
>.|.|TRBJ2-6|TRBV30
TGTGCCTGGAGTGGAGGTTCTGGGGCCAACGTCCTGACTTTC
CAWSGGSGANVLTF
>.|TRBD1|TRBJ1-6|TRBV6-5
TGTGCCAGCACCCGGACAGGGATAGATTCACCCCTCCACTTT
CASTRTGIDSPLHF
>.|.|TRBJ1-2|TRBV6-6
TGTGCCAGCAGCGCCGGGACAATCTATGGCTACACCTTC
CASSAGTIYGYTF
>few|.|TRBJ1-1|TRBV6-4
TGTGCCAACCAGGGGAGGGTTCCTGAAGCTTTCTTT
CANQGRVPEAFF
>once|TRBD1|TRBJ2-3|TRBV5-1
TGCGCCAGCAGCTCCGGACAGGGGGCAGATACGCAGTATTTT
CASSSGQGADTQYF
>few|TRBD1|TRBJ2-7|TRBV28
TGTGCCAGCAGCCACCGGGACAGGGGATTCTACGAGCAGTACTTC
CASSHRDRGFYEQYF
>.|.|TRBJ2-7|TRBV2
TGTGCCAGCAACATCTTTTACGAGCAGTACTTC
CASNIFYEQYF
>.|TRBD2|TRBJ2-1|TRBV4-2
TGTGCCAGCAGCCATACTAGCGGAGGGGCCAATGAGCAGTTCTTC
CASSHTSGGANEQFF
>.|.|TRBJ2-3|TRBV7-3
TGTGCCAGCAGCTTAGCGGGGAACACAGATACGCAGTATTTT
CASSLAGNTDTQYF
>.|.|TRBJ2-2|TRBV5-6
TGTGCCAGCAGATCCACAGGGAACACCGGGGAGCTGTTTTTT
CASRSTGNTGELFF
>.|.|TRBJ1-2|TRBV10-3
TGTGCCATCAGTGGTGAAGGGGCGGCTGGCTACACCTTC
CAISGEGAAGYTF
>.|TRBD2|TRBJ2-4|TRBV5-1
TGCGCCAGCAGTCTCGCGGGAGGGACGCCGGAGATTCAGTACTTC
CASSLAGGTPEIQYF
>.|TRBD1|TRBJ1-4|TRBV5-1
TGCGCCAGCGGACGAATGCCGGGACAGGGGGATGAAAAACTGTTTTTT
CASGRMPGQGDEKLFF
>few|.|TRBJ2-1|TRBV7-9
TGTGCCAGCGCTCAAGGGGGAGGGAATGAGCAGTTCTTC
CASAQGGGNEQFF
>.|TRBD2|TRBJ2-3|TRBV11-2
TGTGCCAGCAGCTTAGGCAGCGGGAAAGGTACGCAGTATTTT
CASSLGSGKGTQYF
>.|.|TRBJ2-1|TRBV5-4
TGTGCCAGCAGCTCGGCCAGGGTTGCCTCCTACAATGAGCAGTTCTTC
CASSSARVASYNEQFF
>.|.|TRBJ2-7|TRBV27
TGTGCCAGCAGTTTATCCAGGGTTGGCGAGCAGTACTTC
CASSLSRVGEQYF
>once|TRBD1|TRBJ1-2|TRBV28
TGTGCCAGCAGTTACGACAGGGTGCGCTACACCTTC
CASSYDRVRYTF
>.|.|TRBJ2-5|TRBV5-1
TGCGCCAGCAGCTGGGCGGGCCGTCAAGAGACCCAGTACTTC
CASSWAGRQETQYF
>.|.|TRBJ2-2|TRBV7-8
TGTGCCAGCAGCTTAGCCCAGATTATACAGGGATCTTTCCGGGAGCTGTTTTTT
CASSLAQIIQGSFRELFF
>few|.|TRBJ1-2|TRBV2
TGTGCCAGCAGTGACGGGACAAATCATGGCTACACCTTC
CASSDGTNHGYTF
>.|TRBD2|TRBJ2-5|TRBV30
TGTGCCTGGAGTCGGGGGAGGGACGGGACCCAGTACTTC
CAWSRGRDGTQYF
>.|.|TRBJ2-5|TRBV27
TGTGCCAGCAGTTCCTACGCGGGGGAGGGGGGTCCCCAGTACTTC
CASSSYAGEGGPQYF
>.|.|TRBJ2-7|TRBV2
TGTGCCAGCAAGGAGGGAGAGCTCTACGAGCAGTACTTC
CASKEGELYEQYF